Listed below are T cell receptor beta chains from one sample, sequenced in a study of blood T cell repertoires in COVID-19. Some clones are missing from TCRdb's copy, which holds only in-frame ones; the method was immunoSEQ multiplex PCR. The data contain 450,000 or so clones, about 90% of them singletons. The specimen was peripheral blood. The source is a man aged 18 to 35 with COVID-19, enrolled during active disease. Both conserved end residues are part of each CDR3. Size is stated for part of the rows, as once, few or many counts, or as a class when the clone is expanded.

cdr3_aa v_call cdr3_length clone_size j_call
CASSMGHPFEQYF TRBV19 13 once TRBJ2-7
CSASLGLAGKVQYF TRBV20-1 14 NA TRBJ2-7
CATSPQGQGAYEQYF TRBV15 15 NA TRBJ2-7
CASSLEGTGYTNEQFF TRBV5-4 16 NA TRBJ2-1
CASGTHTDTQYF TRBV24-1 12 NA TRBJ2-3
CASKGQHSGNTIYF TRBV19 14 NA TRBJ1-3
CASRPDSYYGYTF TRBV19 13 NA TRBJ1-2
CASSLDIAGGPTGELFF TRBV5-1 17 few TRBJ2-2
CASSYSASYNSPLHF TRBV6-5 15 NA TRBJ1-6
CASSSYGTGDGNSPLHF TRBV7-9 17 NA TRBJ1-6
CASSSPGQGRATETQYF TRBV5-1 17 few TRBJ2-5
CASSYLTSASGEQYF TRBV6-2/TRBV6-3 15 NA TRBJ2-7
CASSQTVAGDTQYF TRBV4-1 14 NA TRBJ2-3
CASRLPGLTGNTEAFF TRBV6-6 16 NA TRBJ1-1
CASRPLAFNQETQYF TRBV27 15 NA TRBJ2-5
CASSGTLLNSYNEQFF TRBV11-3 16 once TRBJ2-1
CASSSGSTGELFF TRBV7-3 13 NA TRBJ2-2
CASRGTGAHSNEAFF TRBV3-1/TRBV3-2 15 NA TRBJ1-1
CASRRTRGSSYNEQFF TRBV4-2 16 NA TRBJ2-1
CASSISGTSGGAGSTDTQYF TRBV5-4 20 NA TRBJ2-3
CASTIDRDTEAFF TRBV2 13 NA TRBJ1-1
CASSTLRGGTEAFF TRBV6-5 14 NA TRBJ1-1
CASSLLGQGSTNEKLFF TRBV5-4 17 once TRBJ1-4
CASSLDRTGNQPQHF TRBV18 15 NA TRBJ1-5
CASSNGLAGFTDTQYF TRBV7-2 16 NA TRBJ2-3
CASSQRTGWDEQYF TRBV4-2 14 NA TRBJ2-7
CASSLIGQGINSPLHF TRBV11-2 16 NA TRBJ1-6
CASSLGILSSYEQYF TRBV6-5 15 NA TRBJ2-7
CASSFRGSVEPQHF TRBV28 14 NA TRBJ1-5
CSATSLSALHF TRBV20-1 11 NA TRBJ1-6
CASSPPGWTEAFF TRBV28 13 NA TRBJ1-1
CASSYQSGLAYEQYF TRBV6-5 15 NA TRBJ2-7
CASSLGLALSTDTQYF TRBV5-1 16 NA TRBJ2-3
CASGGRGDEKLFF TRBV19 13 NA TRBJ1-4
CASSQQGSTGELFF TRBV18 14 NA TRBJ2-2
CASSTWTASSYEQYF TRBV7-2 15 NA TRBJ2-7
CASSWGLAGGIRTDTQYF TRBV5-1 18 NA TRBJ2-3
CASSPGRAPYQETQYF TRBV11-2 16 NA TRBJ2-5
CASSYSVQGNEQFF TRBV6-6 14 NA TRBJ2-1
CASSSRDRVNQETQYF TRBV7-8 16 NA TRBJ2-5
CASSLGRGLVTGELFF TRBV7-8 16 NA TRBJ2-2